The 5 T cell receptor beta chains reported below all come from one sample, sequenced in a study of T cell changes during pregnancy in multiple sclerosis. The method was immunoSEQ multiplex PCR; TCRdb's version includes in-frame clones alone and lacks a portion of them. The sample lists about 100,000 clones, about 90% seen once, with 2.5% to 3.5% in the top ten. Here the sequenced sample was peripheral blood, taken in the second trimester of pregnancy. The receptors were sampled from a female donor with multiple sclerosis, enrolled in a pregnancy study.

CDR3: CASSQGDTGFTEAFF. The CDR3 nucleotides are TGCGCCAGCAGCCAAGGGGACACAGGGTTCACTGAAGCTTTCTTT. V gene TRBV4-3 combines with J gene TRBJ1-1; tentatively, D is TRBD1 (6 bases). The germline gives CDR1 LGHNA, CDR2 YSLEER. There are 15 residues in the CDR3. The ends were cut back, 1 base at V and 4 bases at J, with 13 bases in the middle.

V usage is TRBV7-6 and J usage is TRBJ2-5, with a possible D match to TRBD2 (7 bases). In germline, CDR1 is SGHVS, CDR2 FNYEAQ. Trimming stripped 6 bases from V and 4 bases from J, with 18 bases between. The CDR3 totals 15 residues. CDR3 region: CASSLDGGRIETQYF. CDR3 sequence (DNA): TGTGCCAGCAGTCTCGACGGGGGGCGTATAGAGACCCAGTACTTC.

The chain links TRBV5-4 to TRBJ2-3; D unresolved. CDR1 is SGHNT and CDR2 is YYREEE in the germline V gene (reference sequence). V lost 0 bases to trimming and J lost 0 bases, with 8 bases between them. The CDR3 consists of 15 residues. The CDR3: CASSLGELSTDTQYF. In nucleotides, the CDR3 is TGTGCCAGCAGCTTGGGAGAGCTAAGCACAGATACGCAGTATTTT.

The rearrangement joins TRBV2 to TRBJ2-7, with 13 positions matching TRBD2. Germline trimming cut 6 bases from V and 0 bases from J; bases unmatched to any gene: 8. The CDR3 has 17 amino acids. The V gene's germline CDR1 is SNHLY and CDR2 FYNNEI. The CDR3 bases are TGTGCCAGCAGCACCGGGACTAGCGGGATGAGCTCCTACGAGCAGTACTTC. Its protein is CASSTGTSGMSSYEQYF.

This sequence joins TRBV9 and TRBJ2-5; D perhaps matches TRBD1 (5 bases). Germline CDR1 and CDR2: SGDLS and YYNGEE. CDR3 length: 14 residues. Trimming left V 4 bases short and J 5 bases short, with 15 bases between. The CDR3 DNA is TGTGCCAGCAGCCCAGGTTGGGGCCGGGAGACCCAGTACTTC. Amino acids: CASSPGWGRETQYF. The whole variable domain, remainder taken from reference TRBV9 and TRBJ2-5, is DSGVTQTPKHLITATGQRVTLRCSPRSGDLSVYWYQQSLDQGLQFLIQYYNGEERAKGNILERFSAQQFPDLHSELNLSSLELGDSALYFCASSPGWGRETQYFGPGTRLLVL.